This entry lists 5 T cell receptor beta chains sequenced from one sample in a study of T-cell reconstitution after alpha-beta-depleted transplantation in children. Using unique molecular identifiers, the investigators prepared the TCRbeta library. TCRdb called the PCR reads again in MiXCR, with one record for every CDR3 protein. The profile shows hundreds of thousands of distinct CDR3 sequences, 8% to 10% of them singletons. The source was PBMCs from the stem cell graft donor, collected from the stem cell graft. These receptors were taken from a human donor who donated a stem cell graft to a child with acute lymphoblastic leukemia.

This chain joins TRBV5-1 and TRBJ2-3; 9 bases fit TRBD1. CDR3 length: 15 residues. Germline values: CDR1 SGHRS, CDR2 YFSETQ. V dropped 0 bases and J dropped 9; count of bases not matched to a gene: 8. CDR3 nucleotide sequence: TGCGCCAGCAGCTTGGGGGCCTCCGGGACAGGGACGCAGTATTTT. Translated: CASSLGASGTGTQYF.

The sample holds many counts of this clonotype. This rearrangement joins TRBV27 to TRBJ2-7, with TRBD1 matching over 7 bases. Germline V CDR1 and CDR2: MNHEY, SMNVEV (reference sequence). This CDR3 region has 16 residues. V was clipped by 2 bases and J by 0 bases; unmatched bases: 7. The CDR3 reads CASSLTGRGSSYEQYF. CDR3 bases: TGTGCCAGCAGTTTAACTGGCAGGGGGAGCTCCTACGAGCAGTACTTC.

This clonotype was counted many times. This rearrangement joins TRBV9 to TRBJ1-1, with D perhaps TRBD1 (5 bases). Germline V CDR1 and CDR2: SGDLS, YYNGEE. V gave up 3 bases and J gave up 2 bases, with 11 bases separating them. The CDR3 covers 14 residues. The CDR3 is CASSESQGNTEAFF. The CDR3 nucleotides are TGTGCCAGCAGCGAAAGCCAGGGAAACACTGAAGCTTTCTTT.

This clonotype was detected many times. The rearrangement uses TRBV12-3 or TRBV12-4 and TRBJ2-5, with 11 bases lining up with TRBD1. The CDR3 spans 17 residues. V was pared by 5 bases and J by 4 bases, with 12 bases of the junction left unmatched. The CDR3 DNA follows: TGTGCCAGCAGTAGTTACGGACAGGGGGCTGCTAGAGAGACCCAGTACTTC. The encoded protein is CASSSYGQGAARETQYF.

The V and J genes are TRBV5-1 and TRBJ2-7; weak D call: TRBD1 (6 bases). The V end lost 0 bases, the J end lost 0 bases, and 13 bases lay between the germline ends. This CDR3 has 16 residues. Germline V gene sequence: CDR1 SGHRS, CDR2 YFSETQ. The CDR3 region is CASSLGTGYSSYEQYF. CDR3 bases: TGCGCCAGCAGCTTGGGAACAGGGTACTCCTCCTACGAGCAGTACTTC.